The source of this TCR beta chain is a study of tumor-infiltrating lymphocytes in primary liver carcinoma. Study overall: Samples returned roughly 3.65 to 7.5 million productive TCRbeta reads, a yield that was similar across tissue types. Study-wide results and caveats: Significantly greater top-250-clone fractions characterized tumors relative to blood (p = 0.039).

Taking about 19-31 mg of unsorted bulk tissue, the authors co-extracted RNA and DNA. On this clonotype: Its antigen remains unidentified. The junction departs from germline at one end; a sequencing error may be responsible.

From approximately 0.5 ug of total RNA, TCR beta-specific cDNA was reverse-transcribed using a constant-region primer. Amplification in three nested multiplex PCR rounds with slightly modified ARM-PCR gave rise to TCR beta libraries. The first two PCR rounds, nine to ten cycles each, used TRBV1-TRBV30 forward primers and a C-beta reverse primer. TCRdb used MiXCR to reprocess the multiplex PCR reads, holding one entry per CDR3 protein. The repertoire holds more than 55,000 distinct CDR3 sequences, with 70% to 85% as singletons. The CDR3 spans 18 residues. The germline CDR1 and CDR2 sequences are LGHNA and YNFKEQ.

Sequencing input: liver tumor tissue from sampling region 2. Indicated subset: tumor region T2, inferior pole. This chain links TRBV4-2 with TRBJ2-3; TRBD2 aligns across 10 bases. The sequence was collected from a man in his forties or fifties with primary liver carcinoma and hepatitis B virus infection. The CDR3 DNA sequence: TGCGCCAGCAGCCAAGTGGCGCTTCTAGCGGGAGCGACAGATGTGCAGTATTTT. Its translation: CASSQVALLAGATDVQYF.